The next 23 T cell receptor beta chains were all read from a single sample in a study of shared clonotypes between healthy human individuals. Sequenced by immunoSEQ multiplex PCR; TCRdb stores in-frame clones only, minus some. The sample contains 1.5 million to 2.5 million clones, over 85% of which appear only once. Terminally differentiated effector memory CD45RA+ cells were excluded from the naive CD8 cells, which were CD45RO-negative and positively selected for CCR7. The specimen was naive CD8+ T cells sorted from blood. These receptors all stem from a man aged 18 to 29 in good health.

The CDR3: CASRREETQYF. Here the CDR3 DNA reads TGTGCCAGCAGAAGGGAAGAGACCCAGTACTTC. The chain joins TRBV6-9 to TRBJ2-5; no definite D call. This CDR3 is built from 11 residues. V lost 6 bases, J lost 3 bases, and 5 bases lay in between. Germline CDR1 and CDR2: MNHGY and SVAAGI.

This chain joins TRBV9 and TRBJ2-5; 8 positions agree with TRBD2. CDR1 is SGDLS, CDR2 YYNGEE, per germline. Unmatched junction bases numbered 9, after V lost 2 bases and J lost 9 bases. The CDR3 loop spans 14 amino acids. The CDR3 DNA reads TGTGCCAGCAGCGTCGGGAGGGACCATCTAGCCCAGTACTTC. Amino acids: CASSVGRDHLAQYF.

A note on this clone: Additional DNA sequences in this sample encode the identical CDR3. The V and J genes are TRBV10-3 and TRBJ2-7; the match to TRBD1 covers 9 bases. Germline V lookup: CDR1 ENHRY, CDR2 SYGVKD. The CDR3 has 15 residues. J gave up 2 bases and V 4 bases, and 6 bases lay outside the gene matches. The CDR3 nucleotides are TGTGCCATCAGTGGTCCGGGACAGGGAACCTACGAGCAGTACTTC. This codes for CAISGPGQGTYEQYF.

The chain joins TRBV14 to TRBJ1-6; D is unresolved. The CDR3 totals 16 residues. CDR1 and CDR2 (germline): SGHDN, FVKESK. V shed 5 bases and J shed 0 bases, with 11 bases lying between them. This CDR3 is CASSVAGSSYNSPLHF. Here the CDR3 DNA reads TGTGCCAGCAGCGTTGCGGGAAGCTCCTATAATTCACCCCTCCACTTT.

The chain uses TRBV19 and TRBJ1-1; the match to TRBD1 covers 8 bases. The CDR3 covers 16 residues. V lost 1 base to trimming and J lost 6 bases; unmatched junction nucleotides: 10. Germline loops: CDR1 LNHDA, CDR2 SQIVND (reference sequence). The CDR3 region has the DNA TGTGCCAGTAGTATAGCCCTTGGACAGGGTATACCTGAAGCTTTCTTT. Translated, it gives CASSIALGQGIPEAFF.

Remarks on this clone: The same CDR3 also results from other DNA sequences found in this sample. This chain joins TRBV6-5 and TRBJ1-2; 7 bases match TRBD1. Germline V gives CDR1 MNHEY, CDR2 SVGAGI. After removal of 5 bases from V and 4 bases from J, the junction contained 4 bases not matched to a gene. The CDR3 is 13 amino acids. The CDR3 sequence: CASSPGTVYGYTF. The CDR3 nucleotides are TGTGCCAGCAGTCCTGGGACAGTCTATGGCTACACCTTC.

This rearrangement joins TRBV6-5 to TRBJ2-2; tentatively, D is TRBD1 (6 bases). V was trimmed by 6 bases and J by 2 bases, leaving 10 bases between them. The CDR3 sequence is 14 residues long. From germline, CDR1 is MNHEY and CDR2 SVGAGI. The CDR3 sequence is CASSQDRNTGELFF. CDR3 nucleotide sequence: TGTGCCAGCAGCCAGGACAGAAACACCGGGGAGCTGTTTTTT.

The DNA of the CDR3 is TGTGCTAGTGGGGGACAGGGAAACACTGAAGCTTTCTTT. This translates into CASGGQGNTEAFF. This chain connects TRBV12-5 to TRBJ1-1; 9 nucleotides agree with TRBD1. The CDR3 is 13 residues long. From germline, CDR1 is LGHNT and CDR2 FRNRAP. V trimming: 6 bases; J trimming: 2 bases; junction bases outside the gene matches: 1.

The chain has TRBV6-5 and TRBJ2-2, with D unclear. CDR3 length: 12 residues. Germline CDR1 reads MNHEY; CDR2 reads SVGAGI. Trimming removed 5 bases from V and 7 bases from J, with 8 bases in between. CDR3 sequence (DNA): TGTGCCAGCAGTACTCCAGGCGGGGAGCTGTTTTTT. Encoded protein: CASSTPGGELFF.

The chain recombines TRBV4-2 with TRBJ2-1; 12 bases fit TRBD2. The CDR3 is 20 residues long. The V gene's germline CDR1 is LGHNA and CDR2 YNFKEQ. The V segment lost 2 bases and the J segment 0 bases; nucleotides outside the gene matches: 11. CDR3 sequence reads: CASSQRLAGAYTTSYNEQFF. DNA of the CDR3: TGTGCCAGCAGCCAACGACTAGCGGGGGCCTATACCACCTCCTACAATGAGCAGTTCTTC.

This chain links TRBV6-1 with TRBJ2-2; TRBD1 agrees at 10 bases. The germline gives CDR1 MNHNS, CDR2 SASEGT. CDR3 length equals 15 residues. Losses at the gene ends were 6 bases for V and 6 bases for J; bases not matched to a gene: 7. The CDR3 region is CASSARDRGSGELFF. The CDR3 coding sequence is TGTGCCAGCAGCGCGAGGGACAGGGGCTCCGGGGAGCTGTTTTTT.

The rearrangement joins TRBV7-8 to TRBJ2-7, with 14 positions matching TRBD2. Germline CDR1 and CDR2: SGHVS and FQNEAQ. V lost 1 base, J lost 2 bases, and 4 bases stayed unmatched. The CDR3 length is 17 residues. This chain's CDR3 is CASSLEGLAGEAYEQYF. The CDR3 DNA sequence: TGTGCCAGCAGCTTAGAGGGACTAGCGGGGGAGGCCTACGAGCAGTACTTC.

The chain has TRBV2 and TRBJ2-7; D ambiguous. With 8 bases removed from V and 5 bases from J, the gap between germline ends came to 10 bases. The CDR3 extends over 11 amino acids. Germline V gives CDR1 SNHLY, CDR2 FYNNEI. CDR3 bases: TGTGCCAGCCGAAGCCTCGACGAGCAGTACTTC. It codes for CASRSLDEQYF.

Points on this clone: The identical CDR3 is also encoded by other nucleotide sequences in the sample. The chain is built from TRBV19 and TRBJ2-7; 7 bases are shared with TRBD1. The CDR3 spans 13 residues. V lost 5 bases to trimming and J lost 1 base; unmatched junction nucleotides: 2. From germline, CDR1 is LNHDA and CDR2 SQIVND (reference sequence). The CDR3 loop reads CASSDRVSYEQYF. The CDR3 nucleotides are TGTGCCAGTAGTGACAGGGTTTCCTACGAGCAGTACTTC. The full variable domain, with the rest looked up from reference TRBV19 and TRBJ2-7, is DGGITQSPKYLFRKEGQNVTLSCEQNLNHDAMYWYRQDPGQGLRLIYYSQIVNDFQKGDIAEGYSVSREKKESFPLTVTSAQKNPTAFYLCASSDRVSYEQYFGPGTRLTVT.

The chain couples TRBV5-1 to TRBJ2-5, with 9 nucleotides matching TRBD1. The CDR3 loop spans 16 amino acids. Per the germline V gene, CDR1 is SGHRS and CDR2 is YFSETQ. V lost 0 bases, J lost 5 bases, and 8 bases stayed unmatched. CDR3 nucleotides: TGCGCCAGCAGCTTGGTCCGGGACAGGGTTGGGGAGACCCAGTACTTC. Translated: CASSLVRDRVGETQYF.

The chain links TRBV29-1 to TRBJ1-4; D call uncertain. Germline assignment: CDR1 SQVTM and CDR2 ANQGSEA. This CDR3 has 14 amino acids. Trimming removed 6 bases from V and 5 bases from J, with 16 bases in between. The CDR3 here is CSVGNSGLNEKLFF. The CDR3, as DNA: TGCAGCGTAGGGAACTCAGGTTTAAATGAAAAACTGTTTTTT.

The chain links TRBV29-1 to TRBJ2-7; D could derive from TRBD1 or TRBD2 (5 bases each). V was shortened by 1 base and J by 0 bases, with 13 bases between the two germline ends. Germline V lookup: CDR1 SQVTM, CDR2 ANQGSEA. The CDR3 has 15 residues. The DNA of the CDR3 is TGCAGCGTTGAAGTTGTCCGAGGGGCCTCCTACGAGCAGTACTTC. Translated: CSVEVVRGASYEQYF.

The gene calls are TRBV4-3 and TRBJ2-3; D is unresolved. Germline V CDR1 and CDR2: LGHNA, YSLEER. Trimming pared 0 bases from V and 6 bases from J, leaving 7 bases between. The CDR3 runs 13 residues. The CDR3 DNA reads TGCGCCAGCAGCCAAGATCAATCGGATACGCAGTATTTT. Translation: CASSQDQSDTQYF.

This clone was recorded once. This chain joins TRBV11-3 and TRBJ1-1; 9 bases are shared with TRBD1. From germline, CDR1 is SGHNT and CDR2 YENEEA. The CDR3 sequence is 13 residues long. Unmatched junction bases numbered 6, after V lost 5 bases and J lost 8 bases. CDR3 loop: CASSPRTGEEAFF. CDR3 DNA: TGTGCCAGCAGCCCGCGGACAGGGGAAGAAGCTTTCTTT.

V gene TRBV4-3 combines with J gene TRBJ2-1, with 9 bases fitting TRBD2. CDR1 and CDR2 from the germline V gene are LGHNA and YSLEER. The CDR3 runs 18 residues. Trimming removed 0 bases from V and 6 bases from J; junction bases left unmatched: 12. CDR3 DNA: TGCGCCAGCAGCCAAGAAAAGGGGTCGCGGGAGGGCCTCAATGAGCAGTTCTTC. Its translation: CASSQEKGSREGLNEQFF.

This chain uses TRBV13 with TRBJ2-1; the match to TRBD1 covers 9 bases. From germline, CDR1 is PRHDT and CDR2 FYEKMQ (reference sequence). V shed 8 bases, J shed 4 bases, and the junction held 9 bases outside the gene matches. The CDR3 consists of 15 residues. In nucleotides, the CDR3 is TGTGCCAGCCGCACCCCGGGACAGGGATACAATGAGCAGTTCTTC. This gives the protein CASRTPGQGYNEQFF.

The V call is TRBV28, the J call TRBJ1-1, with D possibly TRBD1 on 6 matching bases. The V gene's germline CDR1 is MDHEN and CDR2 SYDVKM. The CDR3 consists of 13 residues. V lost 8 bases and J 6 bases, leaving 16 bases between the germline ends. The CDR3 bases are TGTGCCAGCGACCGGACAGAGGGGGCTGAAGCTTTCTTT. Its protein is CASDRTEGAEAFF.

The chain uses TRBV4-1 and TRBJ2-5; TRBD2 matches at 12 bases. V shed 0 bases and J 9 bases; nucleotides not matched to a gene: 5. The length of the CDR3 is 15 residues. Germline V gives CDR1 MGHRA, CDR2 YSYEKL. The CDR3 loop reads CASSQDKTSGSAQYF. CDR3 nucleotide sequence: TGCGCCAGCAGCCAAGACAAGACTAGCGGGAGCGCCCAGTACTTC.